The subject of this entry is one T cell receptor beta chain. Its antigen is unknown. TCRdb processed the reads anew with MiXCR; each CDR3 protein has one entry. In the table there are 380,000 or so distinct CDR3 sequences, about 32% of which are singletons. The sample comes from a study of T cell repertoires in cytomegalovirus infection. About the research overall: Both recently identified HLA-C-restricted and well-studied HLA-B-restricted CMV epitopes were used in the study. Public signatures in TCR beta pointed to CMV infection and matching HLA type. Overall study findings and caveats: HLA-C-restricted TCR beta clonotypes specific for CMV led the ex vivo response.

Germline values: CDR1 MNHNS, CDR2 SASEGT. The CDR3 loop spans 14 amino acids. Trimming removed 3 bases at V and 6 bases at J, with 14 bases between. The chain joins TRBV6-1 to TRBJ1-2, with D perhaps matching TRBD1 (6 bases). This TCR was recovered from a human donor in good health (CMV status not recorded). Some clones in this sample may be carry-over from other donors' samples. Here the sequenced sample was cultured PBMCs, taken from culture after CMV antigen stimulation. CDR3 in amino acids: CASSEAGGLDGYTF. CDR3 nucleotide sequence: TGTGCCAGCAGTGAGGCGGGGGGCTTGGATGGCTACACCTTC.